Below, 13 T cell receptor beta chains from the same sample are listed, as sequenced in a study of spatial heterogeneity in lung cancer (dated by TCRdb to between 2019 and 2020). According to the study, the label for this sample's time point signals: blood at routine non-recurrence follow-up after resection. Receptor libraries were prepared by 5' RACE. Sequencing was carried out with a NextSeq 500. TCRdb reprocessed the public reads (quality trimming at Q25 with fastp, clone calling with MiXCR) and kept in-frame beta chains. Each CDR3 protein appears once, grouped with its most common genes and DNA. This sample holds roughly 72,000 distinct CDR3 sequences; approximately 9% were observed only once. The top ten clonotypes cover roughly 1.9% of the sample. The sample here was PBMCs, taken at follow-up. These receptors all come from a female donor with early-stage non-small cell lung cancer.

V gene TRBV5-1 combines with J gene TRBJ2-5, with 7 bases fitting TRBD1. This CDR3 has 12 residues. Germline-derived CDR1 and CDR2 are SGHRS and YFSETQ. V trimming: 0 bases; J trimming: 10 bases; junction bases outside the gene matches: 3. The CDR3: CASSLDQGDQYF. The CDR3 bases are TGCGCCAGCAGCTTGGATCAGGGGGACCAGTACTTC.

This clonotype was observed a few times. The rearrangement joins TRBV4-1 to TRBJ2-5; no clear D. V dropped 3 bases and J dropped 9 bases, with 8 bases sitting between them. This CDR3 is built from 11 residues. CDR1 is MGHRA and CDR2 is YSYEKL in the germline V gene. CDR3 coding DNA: TGCGCCAGCAGCCATTTTGAGGCCCAGTACTTC. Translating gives CASSHFEAQYF.

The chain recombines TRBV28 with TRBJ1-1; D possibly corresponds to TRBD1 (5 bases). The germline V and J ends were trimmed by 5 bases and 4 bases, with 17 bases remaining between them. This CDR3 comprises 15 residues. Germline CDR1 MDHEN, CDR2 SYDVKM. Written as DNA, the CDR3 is TGTGCCAGCAGTCCCGTCAGGGCAGTCGCCACTGAAGCTTTCTTT. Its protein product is CASSPVRAVATEAFF.

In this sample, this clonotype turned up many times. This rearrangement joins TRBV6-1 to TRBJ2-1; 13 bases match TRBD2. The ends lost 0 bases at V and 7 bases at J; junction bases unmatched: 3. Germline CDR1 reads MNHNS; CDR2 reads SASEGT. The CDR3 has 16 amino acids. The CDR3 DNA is TGTGCCAGCAGTGAAGCGGGACTAGCGGGAAGGAATGAGCAGTTCTTC. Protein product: CASSEAGLAGRNEQFF.

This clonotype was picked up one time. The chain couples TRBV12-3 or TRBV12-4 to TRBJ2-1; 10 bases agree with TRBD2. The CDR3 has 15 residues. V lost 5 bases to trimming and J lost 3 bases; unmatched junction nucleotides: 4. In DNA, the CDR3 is TGTGCCAGCAGTGACGGGACTAGCGACTACAATGAGCAGTTCTTC. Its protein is CASSDGTSDYNEQFF.

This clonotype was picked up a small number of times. CDR3 amino acids: CASSAVAGAETQYF. The CDR3 DNA sequence: TGTGCCAGCAGTGCCGTAGCGGGAGCGGAGACCCAGTACTTC. This chain connects TRBV6-1 to TRBJ2-5; 9 bases are a match to TRBD2. V trimming: 4 bases; J trimming: 5 bases; junction bases outside the gene matches: 5. CDR1 MNHNS and CDR2 SASEGT come from the germline V gene. This CDR3 spans 14 amino acids.

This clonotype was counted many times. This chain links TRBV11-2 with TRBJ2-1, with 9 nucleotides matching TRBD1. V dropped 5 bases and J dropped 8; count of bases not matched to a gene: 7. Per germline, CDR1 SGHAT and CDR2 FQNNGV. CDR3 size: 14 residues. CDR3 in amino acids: CASSRKGTGYEQFF. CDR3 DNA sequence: TGTGCCAGCAGCAGGAAAGGGACAGGGTATGAGCAGTTCTTC. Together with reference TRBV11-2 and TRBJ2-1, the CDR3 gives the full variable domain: EAGVAQSPRYKIIEKRQSVAFWCNPISGHATLYWYQQILGQGPKLLIQFQNNGVVDDSQLPKDRFSAERLKGVDSTLKIQPAKLEDSAVYLCASSRKGTGYEQFFGPGTRLTVL.

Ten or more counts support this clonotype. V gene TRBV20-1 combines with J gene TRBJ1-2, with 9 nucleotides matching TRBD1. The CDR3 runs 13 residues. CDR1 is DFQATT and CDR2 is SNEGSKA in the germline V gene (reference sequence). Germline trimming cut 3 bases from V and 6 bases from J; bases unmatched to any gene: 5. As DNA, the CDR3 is TGCAGTGCTAGTTCGGACAGGGGAGATGGCTACACCTTC. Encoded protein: CSASSDRGDGYTF.

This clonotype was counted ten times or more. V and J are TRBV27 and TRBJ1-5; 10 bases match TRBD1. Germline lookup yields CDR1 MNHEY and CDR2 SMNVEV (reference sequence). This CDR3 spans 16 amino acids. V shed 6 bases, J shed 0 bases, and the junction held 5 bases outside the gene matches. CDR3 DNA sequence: TGTGCCAGCAGCGACAGGGGGCTGGGTAGCAATCAGCCCCAGCATTTT. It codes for CASSDRGLGSNQPQHF.

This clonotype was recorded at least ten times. CDR3 sequence (DNA): TGTGCCAGCAGCTTGGGCGACCAGACGTACGAGCAGTACTTC. Its translation: CASSLGDQTYEQYF. V and J are TRBV7-9 and TRBJ2-7, with no clear D. V was shortened by 3 bases and J by 4 bases, with 13 bases between the two germline ends. CDR1 and CDR2 (germline): SEHNR, FQNEAQ (reference sequence). This CDR3 contains 14 residues.

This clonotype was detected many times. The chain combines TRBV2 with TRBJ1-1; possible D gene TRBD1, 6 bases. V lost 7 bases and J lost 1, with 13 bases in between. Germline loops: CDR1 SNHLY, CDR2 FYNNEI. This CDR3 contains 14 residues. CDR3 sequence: CASTQQGTNTEAFF. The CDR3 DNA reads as TGTGCCAGCACCCAACAGGGAACGAACACTGAAGCTTTCTTT.

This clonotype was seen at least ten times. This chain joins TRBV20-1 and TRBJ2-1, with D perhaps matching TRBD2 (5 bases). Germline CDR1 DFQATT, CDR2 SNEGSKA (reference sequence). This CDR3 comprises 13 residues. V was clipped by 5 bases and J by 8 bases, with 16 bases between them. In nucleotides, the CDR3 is TGCAGTGCTCCCAGCGTACTAGAGGATGAGCAGTTCTTC. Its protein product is CSAPSVLEDEQFF.

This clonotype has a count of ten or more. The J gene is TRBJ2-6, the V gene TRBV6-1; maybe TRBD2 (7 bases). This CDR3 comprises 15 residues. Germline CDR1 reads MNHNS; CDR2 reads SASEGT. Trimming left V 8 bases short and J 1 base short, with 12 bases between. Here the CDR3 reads CASEGGMSGANVLTF. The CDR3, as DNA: TGTGCCAGCGAGGGGGGGATGTCTGGGGCCAACGTCCTGACTTTC.